The clone carrying this TCR beta chain was recorded many times. What it binds is not known. Noted time point: patch test 1, 2 weeks after DPC sensitization. Treatment noted: therapeutic diphenylcyclopropenone sensitization with weekly scalp DPC. Venepuncture was done earlier than the placement of each patch test. V was trimmed by 3 bases and J by 3 bases, leaving 3 bases between them. This CDR3 comprises 11 residues. The authors' processing: Samples had a median of around 94,000 TCRs, ranging about 23,224 to 700,000. TCRdb redid the calling of the RACE reads with MiXCR, one entry per CDR3 protein. TCRdb, not the authors, supplied the V and J calls. The sample records tens of thousands of distinct CDR3 sequences, 12% being singletons. The data derive from a study of human T cells and chemical hapten exposure. Whole-study findings and limits: In the PT1 data, expanded TCR counts showed a positive correlation with patch test score. DPC sensitization produced no change in TCRs with frequency above 1 in 1000.

The receptor was derived from a woman aged 55-69 years with alopecia areata. Some clones in this sample may be carry-over from other donors' samples. The chain has TRBV12-3 or TRBV12-4 and TRBJ2-7; D remains unclear. The source was whole blood, collected in connection with sensitization to the hapten diphenylcyclopropenone (DPC). The CDR3 protein is CASSFIYEQYF. The CDR3 nucleotides read TGTGCCAGCAGTTTCATCTACGAGCAGTACTTC.